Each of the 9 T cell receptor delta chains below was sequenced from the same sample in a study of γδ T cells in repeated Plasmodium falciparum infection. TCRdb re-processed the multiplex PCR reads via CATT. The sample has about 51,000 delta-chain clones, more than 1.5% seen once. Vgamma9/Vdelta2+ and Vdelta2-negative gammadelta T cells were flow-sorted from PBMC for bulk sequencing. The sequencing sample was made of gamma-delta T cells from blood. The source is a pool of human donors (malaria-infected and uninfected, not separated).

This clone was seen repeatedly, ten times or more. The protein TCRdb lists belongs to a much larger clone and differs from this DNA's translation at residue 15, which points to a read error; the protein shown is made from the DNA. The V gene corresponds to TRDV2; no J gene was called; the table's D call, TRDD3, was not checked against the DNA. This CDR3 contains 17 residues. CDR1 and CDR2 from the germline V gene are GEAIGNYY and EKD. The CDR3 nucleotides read TGTGCCTGTGACACCTTACTGGGGGGGGAGAACACCGATAAACCCATCTTT. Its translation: CACDTLLGGENTDKPIF.

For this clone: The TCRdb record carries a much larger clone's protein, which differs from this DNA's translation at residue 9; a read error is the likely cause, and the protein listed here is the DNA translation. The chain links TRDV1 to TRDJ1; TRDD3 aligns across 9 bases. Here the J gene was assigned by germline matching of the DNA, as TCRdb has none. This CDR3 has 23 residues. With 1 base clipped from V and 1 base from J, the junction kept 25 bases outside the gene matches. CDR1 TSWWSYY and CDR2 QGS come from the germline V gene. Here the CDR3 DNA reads TGTGCTCTTGGGGAACAAGTTTTCTTTTCATTTCCACTGGGGGACCGTTGCACCGATAAACTCATCTTT. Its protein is CALGEQVFFSFPLGDRCTDKLIF.

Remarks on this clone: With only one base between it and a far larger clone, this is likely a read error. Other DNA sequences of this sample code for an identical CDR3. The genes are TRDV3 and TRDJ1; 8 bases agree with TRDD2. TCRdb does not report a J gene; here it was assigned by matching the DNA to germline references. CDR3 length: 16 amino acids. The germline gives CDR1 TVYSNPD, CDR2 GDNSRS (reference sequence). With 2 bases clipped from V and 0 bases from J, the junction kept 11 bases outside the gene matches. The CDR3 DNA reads TGTGCCTTTCGCTTCCTACTAGGCCTGTACACCGATAAACTCATCTTT. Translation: CAFRFLLGLYTDKLIF.

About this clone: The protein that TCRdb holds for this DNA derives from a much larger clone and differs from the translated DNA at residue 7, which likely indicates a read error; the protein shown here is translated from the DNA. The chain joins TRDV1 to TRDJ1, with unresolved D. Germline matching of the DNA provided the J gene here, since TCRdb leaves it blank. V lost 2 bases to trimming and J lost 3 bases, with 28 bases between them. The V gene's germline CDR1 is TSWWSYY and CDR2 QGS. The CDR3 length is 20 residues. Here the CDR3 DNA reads TGTGCTCTTGGGGAAACCCACAGGCCGGCTTGGACATTCCGCCCCGATAAACTCATCTTT. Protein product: CALGETHRPAWTFRPDKLIF.

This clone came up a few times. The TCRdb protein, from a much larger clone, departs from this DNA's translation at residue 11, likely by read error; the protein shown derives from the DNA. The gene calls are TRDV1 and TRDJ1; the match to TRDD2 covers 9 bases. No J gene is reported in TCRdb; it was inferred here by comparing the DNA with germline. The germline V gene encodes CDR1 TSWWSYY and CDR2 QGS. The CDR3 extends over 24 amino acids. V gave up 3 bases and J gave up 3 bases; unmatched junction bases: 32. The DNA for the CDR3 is TGTGCTCTTGGGGATGGCGCCTTCCTACGAACCATGCGGGGGACTTCCAACCGGCCCGATAAACTCATCTTT. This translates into CALGDGAFLRTMRGTSNRPDKLIF.

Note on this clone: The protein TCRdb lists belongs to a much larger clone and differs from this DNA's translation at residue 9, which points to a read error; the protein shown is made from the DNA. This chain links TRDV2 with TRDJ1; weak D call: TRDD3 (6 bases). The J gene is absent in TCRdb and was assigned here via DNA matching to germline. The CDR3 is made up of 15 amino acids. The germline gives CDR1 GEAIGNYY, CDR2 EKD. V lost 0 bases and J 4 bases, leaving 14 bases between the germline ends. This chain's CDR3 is CACDTVGTWGDKLIF. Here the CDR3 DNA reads TGTGCCTGTGACACCGTGGGAACCTGGGGCGATAAACTCATCTTT.

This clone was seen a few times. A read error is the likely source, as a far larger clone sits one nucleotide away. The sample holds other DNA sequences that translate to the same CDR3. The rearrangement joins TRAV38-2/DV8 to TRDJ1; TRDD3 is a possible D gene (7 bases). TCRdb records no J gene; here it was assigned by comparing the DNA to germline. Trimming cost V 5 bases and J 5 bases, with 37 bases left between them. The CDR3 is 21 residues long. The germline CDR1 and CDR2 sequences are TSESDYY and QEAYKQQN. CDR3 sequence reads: CAYSLPLILPLGDLLLDKLIF. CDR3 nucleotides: TGTGCTTATAGCCTTCCCCTTATCCTTCCCTTGGGGGACCTACTGTTAGATAAACTCATCTTT.

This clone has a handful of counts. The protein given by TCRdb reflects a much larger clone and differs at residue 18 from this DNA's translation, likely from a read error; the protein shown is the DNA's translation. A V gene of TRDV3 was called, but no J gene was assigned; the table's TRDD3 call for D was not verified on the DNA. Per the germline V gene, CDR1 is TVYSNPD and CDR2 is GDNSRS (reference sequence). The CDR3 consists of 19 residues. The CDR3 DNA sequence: TGTGCCTTTACGTGTCCGAGTACGGGATACGACCTCGACACCGATAAACTCACCTTT. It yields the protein CAFTCPSTGYDLDTDKLTF.

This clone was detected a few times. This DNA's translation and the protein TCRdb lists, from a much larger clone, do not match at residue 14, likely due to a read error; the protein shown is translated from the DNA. The CDR3 bases are TGTGCTCTTGGGGAACTTCCCTTCAGGTACTGGGGGACCACGTACACCGATAAACTCATCTTT. Amino acids: CALGELPFRYWGTTYTDKLIF. The V and J genes are TRDV1 and TRDJ1; 9 bases are a match to TRDD3. Assignment of the J gene here rests on matching the DNA to germline, because TCRdb gives none. This CDR3 region has 21 residues. Germline V lookup: CDR1 TSWWSYY, CDR2 QGS. V was pared by 0 bases and J by 0 bases, with 17 bases of the junction left unmatched.